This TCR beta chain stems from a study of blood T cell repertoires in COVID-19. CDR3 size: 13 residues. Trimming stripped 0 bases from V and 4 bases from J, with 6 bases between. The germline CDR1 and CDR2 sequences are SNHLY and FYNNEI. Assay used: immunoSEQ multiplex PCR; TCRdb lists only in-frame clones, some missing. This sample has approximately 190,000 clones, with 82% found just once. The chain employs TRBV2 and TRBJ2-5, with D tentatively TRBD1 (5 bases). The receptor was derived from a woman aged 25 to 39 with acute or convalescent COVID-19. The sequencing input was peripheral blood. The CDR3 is CASSEAGLETQYF. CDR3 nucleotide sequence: TGTGCCAGCAGTGAAGCGGGGCTAGAGACCCAGTACTTC.